The clone carrying this T cell receptor (beta chain) showed up just a few times. Its antigen is still unknown. The libraries were made with immunoSEQ v3. Sequencing depth was 1.5 million to 2 million read pairs for survey level, roughly 4.5-6.5 million for deep. TCRdb's copy holds only in-frame clones and misses some; the assay was immunoSEQ multiplex PCR. This repertoire shows about 43,000 clones, less than 80% found once; its top ten account for about 16%. This record comes from a study of TIL therapy for anti-PD-1-resistant metastatic lung cancer. Study background: Tumor harvest preceded PD-1/PD-L1 blockade, followed by nivolumab treatment. The study, taken as a whole, reports: The baseline peripheral repertoire was partially replaced by infused TIL clonotypes that later decayed.

Described time point: pre-treatment sample, taken before nivolumab and TIL therapy. The CDR3 extends over 15 amino acids. The germline CDR1 and CDR2 sequences are SGHDN and FVKESK. Trimming removed 5 bases from V and 3 bases from J; junction bases left unmatched: 9. The V gene is TRBV14, the J gene TRBJ1-2; 7 positions agree with TRBD1. Sequencing used blood, obtained at baseline. This TCR derives from a man between 65 and 85 years old with non-small cell lung cancer. The CDR3 DNA is TGTGCCAGCAGCGAAAGACAGGGTCGGGACTATGGCTACACCTTC. Protein: CASSERQGRDYGYTF. Full variable domain (remainder filled in from reference TRBV14 and TRBJ1-2): EAGVTQFPSHSVIEKGQTVTLRCDPISGHDNLYWYRRVMGKEIKFLLHFVKESKQDESGMPNNRFLAERTGGTYSTLKVQPAELEDSGVYFCASSERQGRDYGYTFGSGTRLTVV.